Each of the 20 T cell receptor beta chains below was sequenced from the same sample in a study of T cells in tuberculosis. Libraries were prepared by immunoSEQ multiplex PCR; TCRdb keeps only in-frame clonotypes and omits some of them. In the table there are approximately 28,000 clones, 85% to 95% of which are singletons. Sequencing used PBMCs. The receptors were sampled from a donor aged 10-29 years with latent tuberculosis or without tuberculosis infection.

This clone was seen a single time. The gene calls are TRBV2 and TRBJ1-5; D is uncertain. Germline V CDR1 and CDR2: SNHLY, FYNNEI. The CDR3 covers 13 residues. Trimming cost V 6 bases and J 0 bases, with 6 bases left between them. CDR3 nucleotide sequence: TGTGCCAGCAGGAGGGATAGCAATCAGCCCCAGCATTTT. Protein product: CASRRDSNQPQHF.

The gene calls are TRBV6-5 and TRBJ1-5; TRBD1 agrees at 8 bases. The ends lost 4 bases at V and 7 bases at J; junction bases unmatched: 6. CDR1 is MNHEY and CDR2 is SVGAGI in the germline V gene. This CDR3 spans 14 amino acids. The CDR3 spells CASSSQGAWQPQHF. CDR3 bases: TGTGCCAGCAGTTCCCAGGGGGCTTGGCAGCCCCAGCATTTT.

The chain carries TRBV10-3 and TRBJ1-1; D is ambiguous. Trimming stripped 0 bases from V and 11 bases from J, with 10 bases between. Germline V gene sequence: CDR1 ENHRY, CDR2 SYGVKD. This CDR3 comprises 12 residues. This CDR3 reads CAISESLAGAFF. In DNA form, the CDR3 reads TGTGCCATCAGTGAGTCCCTAGCTGGGGCTTTCTTT.

This chain uses TRBV15 with TRBJ2-5, with unresolved D. The CDR3 spans 13 residues. Per germline, CDR1 LNHNV and CDR2 YYDKDF (reference sequence). V dropped 2 bases and J dropped 1 base, with 5 bases sitting between them. The CDR3 loop reads CATSRTTQETQYF. Written as DNA, the CDR3 is TGTGCCACCAGCAGAACAACCCAAGAGACCCAGTACTTC.

V and J are TRBV10-3 and TRBJ1-2; D not certain. The CDR3 covers 16 residues. The germline gives CDR1 ENHRY, CDR2 SYGVKD. V lost 2 bases, J lost 6 bases, and 19 bases lay in between. The CDR3 DNA sequence: TGTGCCATCAGTGAGCCGTCCCTCCCACAGAACGATGGCTACACCTTC. It specifies CAISEPSLPQNDGYTF.

The chain recombines TRBV13 with TRBJ2-1, with D hard to call. Germline V gene data show CDR1 as PRHDT and CDR2 as FYEKMQ (reference sequence). CDR3 length: 8 residues. The CDR3 protein is CLVPAQFF. CDR3 nucleotide sequence: TGTCTAGTACCCGCACAGTTCTTC.

V is TRBV6-1 and J is TRBJ2-1; 9 bases agree with TRBD2. This CDR3 is built from 15 residues. Germline CDR1 is MNHNS and CDR2 is SASEGT. The junction had 0 bases not matched to a gene; V was cut back by 3 bases and J by 0 bases. CDR3 region: CASSDSGSSYNEQFF. CDR3 coding DNA: TGTGCCAGCAGTGATAGCGGGAGCTCCTACAATGAGCAGTTCTTC.

The gene calls are TRBV19 and TRBJ2-1, with 7 nucleotides matching TRBD1. This CDR3 spans 15 amino acids. Germline V gives CDR1 LNHDA, CDR2 SQIVND (reference sequence). The trim removed 5 bases at V and 0 bases at J, leaving 4 bases unmatched. CDR3 sequence reads: CASSPTGSSYNEQFF. The CDR3 region has the DNA TGTGCCAGTAGTCCGACAGGGAGCTCCTACAATGAGCAGTTCTTC.

This chain connects TRBV18 to TRBJ2-7; possible D gene TRBD1, 5 bases. CDR1 and CDR2 (germline): KGHSH, LQKENI. Trimming pared 2 bases from V and 2 bases from J, leaving 7 bases between. The CDR3 sequence is 13 residues long. Here the CDR3 DNA reads TGTGCCAGCTCACCAGGGGCCACCTACGAGCAGTACTTC. Amino acid sequence: CASSPGATYEQYF.

V usage is TRBV4-1 and J usage is TRBJ2-1, with TRBD2 matching over 12 bases. The length of the CDR3 is 17 residues. Germline CDR1 reads MGHRA; CDR2 reads YSYEKL. J was trimmed by 8 bases and V by 4 bases; bases with no gene match: 12. CDR3 nucleotides: TGCGCCAGCAGCCTTTTTCAACGGACTAGCGGGAAGGATGAGCAGTTCTTC. Encoded protein: CASSLFQRTSGKDEQFF.

The chain links TRBV7-2 to TRBJ2-5; 8 bases align to TRBD2. This CDR3 contains 16 residues. After removal of 0 bases from V and 7 bases from J, the junction contained 10 bases not matched to a gene. Germline CDR1 SGHTA, CDR2 FQGNSA. CDR3 nucleotide sequence: TGTGCCAGCAGCTTAGCACTAGCGGACCCACCATGGACCCAGTACTTC. Amino acid sequence: CASSLALADPPWTQYF.

The chain employs TRBV11-3 and TRBJ2-1; perhaps TRBD2 as D (6 bases). The V gene lost 1 base and the J gene lost 7 bases, with 14 bases spanning the gap. This CDR3 is 15 amino acids long. Germline V gene lookup returns CDR1 SGHNT and CDR2 YENEEA. Written as DNA, the CDR3 is TGTGCCAGCAGCTTAGGCGGGGATAGTAGAAATGAGCAGTTCTTC. Its protein product is CASSLGGDSRNEQFF.

The table lists this clone with a few counts. CDR3 coding DNA: TGTGCCAGCAGTGCAATCCAGGGAGGTGAGCAGTTCTTC. This sequence encodes CASSAIQGGEQFF. The chain is built from TRBV25-1 and TRBJ2-1, with D perhaps TRBD2 (6 bases). The CDR3 totals 13 residues. Germline V gene sequence: CDR1 MGHDK, CDR2 SYGVNS. V was pared by 4 bases and J by 9 bases, with 13 bases between. The entire variable domain, with the rest obtained from reference TRBV25-1 and TRBJ2-1, is as follows: EADIYQTPRYLVIGTGKKITLECSQTMGHDKMYWYQQDPGMELHLIHYSYGVNSTEKGDLSSESTVSRIRTEHFPLTLESARPSHTSQYLCASSAIQGGEQFFGPGTRLTVL.

CDR3 DNA: TGTGCCAGTACCGATAGCGGGAGGGCCGGAGATGAGCAGTTCTTC. This codes for CASTDSGRAGDEQFF. The V and J genes are TRBV19 and TRBJ2-1; 11 positions agree with TRBD2. This CDR3 region has 15 residues. V lost 7 bases and J lost 8; bases outside the gene matches: 10. Germline CDR1 LNHDA, CDR2 SQIVND (reference sequence).

This sequence joins TRBV7-8 and TRBJ1-2; D not certain. V lost 1 base to trimming and J lost 2 bases, with 14 bases between them. CDR3 length: 16 amino acids. CDR1 SGHVS and CDR2 FQNEAQ come from the germline V gene. The CDR3 DNA reads as TGTGCCAGCAGCTTAGATCGGGCAGGACTAAACTATGGCTACACCTTC. It yields the protein CASSLDRAGLNYGYTF. The full variable domain, in which reference TRBV7-8 and TRBJ1-2 provide the parts outside the CDR3, is GAGVSQSPRYKVAKRGQDVALRCDPISGHVSLFWYQQALGQGPEFLTYFQNEAQLDKSGLPSDRFFAERPEGSVSTLKIQRTQQEDSAVYLCASSLDRAGLNYGYTFGSGTRLTVV.

V gene TRBV27 combines with J gene TRBJ1-1; D is ambiguous. Germline assignment: CDR1 MNHEY and CDR2 SMNVEV (reference sequence). The V end was cut by 6 bases, the J end by 3 bases, with 5 bases between. This CDR3 comprises 11 residues. DNA for the CDR3: TGTGCCAGCAGACGGGACACTGAAGCTTTCTTT. Residues: CASRRDTEAFF.

The genes are TRBV29-1 and TRBJ2-4, with 8 bases fitting TRBD1. The CDR3 loop spans 13 amino acids. Germline lookup yields CDR1 SQVTM and CDR2 ANQGSEA. V dropped 7 bases and J dropped 8; count of bases not matched to a gene: 10. CDR3 DNA sequence: TGCAGCGCCCATAGACAGGGGAGAGACATTCAGTACTTC. Translated: CSAHRQGRDIQYF.

The chain employs TRBV9 and TRBJ2-5; D is unclear. This CDR3 region has 13 residues. V dropped 0 bases and J dropped 3 bases, with 6 bases sitting between them. CDR1 and CDR2 from the germline V gene are SGDLS and YYNGEE. The CDR3 is CASSVASEETQYF. The CDR3 nucleotides are TGTGCCAGCAGCGTAGCGTCCGAAGAGACCCAGTACTTC.

The chain uses TRBV4-3 and TRBJ2-3; 13 bases map to TRBD2. From germline, CDR1 is LGHNA and CDR2 YSLEER. CDR3 length: 16 residues. Unmatched junction bases numbered 5, after V lost 5 bases and J lost 3 bases. CDR3 DNA sequence: TGCGCCAGCAGCTCACGACTAGCGGGGGGAACAGATACGCAGTATTTT. Protein sequence: CASSSRLAGGTDTQYF.

This clone was observed a handful of times. The rearrangement uses TRBV9 and TRBJ2-1, with 12 bases identical to TRBD2. Germline CDR1 is SGDLS and CDR2 is YYNGEE. CDR3 size: 19 residues. With V trimmed by 0 bases and J by 6 bases, 13 bases remained unmatched. The CDR3 DNA is TGTGCCAGCAGCGTAGGATTCGGACTAGCGGGAACCCGCTTCAATGAGCAGTTCTTC. Translation gives CASSVGFGLAGTRFNEQFF.